Detailed here is one T cell receptor beta chain. Antigen: not known. The time point was: persistent/refractory GD, antithyroid drugs over 5 years with positive TRAb. The TCR library was made from RNA extracted from PBMCs. Under American Thyroid Association guidelines, Graves' disease was diagnosed. One endocrinology department in Xi'an, China, was where patients came from. The authors built TCR beta libraries using iRepertoire HTBI primers and Arm-PCR of CDR3 regions. Using its own MiXCR run on the multiplex PCR reads, TCRdb lists one record per CDR3 protein. This repertoire shows about 450,000 distinct CDR3 sequences, about 25% found once; its top ten account for roughly 26%. This sample stems from a study of regulatory T cells in long-lasting Graves disease. Study-wide findings and caveats: The analysis examined peripheral blood only and excluded thyroid tissue.

The sequence was obtained from a female donor with Graves disease. The sample in question was peripheral blood mononuclear cells (PBMCs), obtained when the disease was refractory, from a patient treated with antithyroid drugs.

CDR3 sequence: CASSQEHSRHGYTF. CDR3 bases: TGTGCCAGCAGCCAAGAACACAGCCGGCATGGCTACACCTTC. The V and J genes are TRBV14 and TRBJ1-2; D ambiguous. This CDR3 is 14 amino acids long. V was shortened by 0 bases and J by 6 bases, with 11 bases between the two germline ends. Germline-derived CDR1 and CDR2 are SGHDN and FVKESK.